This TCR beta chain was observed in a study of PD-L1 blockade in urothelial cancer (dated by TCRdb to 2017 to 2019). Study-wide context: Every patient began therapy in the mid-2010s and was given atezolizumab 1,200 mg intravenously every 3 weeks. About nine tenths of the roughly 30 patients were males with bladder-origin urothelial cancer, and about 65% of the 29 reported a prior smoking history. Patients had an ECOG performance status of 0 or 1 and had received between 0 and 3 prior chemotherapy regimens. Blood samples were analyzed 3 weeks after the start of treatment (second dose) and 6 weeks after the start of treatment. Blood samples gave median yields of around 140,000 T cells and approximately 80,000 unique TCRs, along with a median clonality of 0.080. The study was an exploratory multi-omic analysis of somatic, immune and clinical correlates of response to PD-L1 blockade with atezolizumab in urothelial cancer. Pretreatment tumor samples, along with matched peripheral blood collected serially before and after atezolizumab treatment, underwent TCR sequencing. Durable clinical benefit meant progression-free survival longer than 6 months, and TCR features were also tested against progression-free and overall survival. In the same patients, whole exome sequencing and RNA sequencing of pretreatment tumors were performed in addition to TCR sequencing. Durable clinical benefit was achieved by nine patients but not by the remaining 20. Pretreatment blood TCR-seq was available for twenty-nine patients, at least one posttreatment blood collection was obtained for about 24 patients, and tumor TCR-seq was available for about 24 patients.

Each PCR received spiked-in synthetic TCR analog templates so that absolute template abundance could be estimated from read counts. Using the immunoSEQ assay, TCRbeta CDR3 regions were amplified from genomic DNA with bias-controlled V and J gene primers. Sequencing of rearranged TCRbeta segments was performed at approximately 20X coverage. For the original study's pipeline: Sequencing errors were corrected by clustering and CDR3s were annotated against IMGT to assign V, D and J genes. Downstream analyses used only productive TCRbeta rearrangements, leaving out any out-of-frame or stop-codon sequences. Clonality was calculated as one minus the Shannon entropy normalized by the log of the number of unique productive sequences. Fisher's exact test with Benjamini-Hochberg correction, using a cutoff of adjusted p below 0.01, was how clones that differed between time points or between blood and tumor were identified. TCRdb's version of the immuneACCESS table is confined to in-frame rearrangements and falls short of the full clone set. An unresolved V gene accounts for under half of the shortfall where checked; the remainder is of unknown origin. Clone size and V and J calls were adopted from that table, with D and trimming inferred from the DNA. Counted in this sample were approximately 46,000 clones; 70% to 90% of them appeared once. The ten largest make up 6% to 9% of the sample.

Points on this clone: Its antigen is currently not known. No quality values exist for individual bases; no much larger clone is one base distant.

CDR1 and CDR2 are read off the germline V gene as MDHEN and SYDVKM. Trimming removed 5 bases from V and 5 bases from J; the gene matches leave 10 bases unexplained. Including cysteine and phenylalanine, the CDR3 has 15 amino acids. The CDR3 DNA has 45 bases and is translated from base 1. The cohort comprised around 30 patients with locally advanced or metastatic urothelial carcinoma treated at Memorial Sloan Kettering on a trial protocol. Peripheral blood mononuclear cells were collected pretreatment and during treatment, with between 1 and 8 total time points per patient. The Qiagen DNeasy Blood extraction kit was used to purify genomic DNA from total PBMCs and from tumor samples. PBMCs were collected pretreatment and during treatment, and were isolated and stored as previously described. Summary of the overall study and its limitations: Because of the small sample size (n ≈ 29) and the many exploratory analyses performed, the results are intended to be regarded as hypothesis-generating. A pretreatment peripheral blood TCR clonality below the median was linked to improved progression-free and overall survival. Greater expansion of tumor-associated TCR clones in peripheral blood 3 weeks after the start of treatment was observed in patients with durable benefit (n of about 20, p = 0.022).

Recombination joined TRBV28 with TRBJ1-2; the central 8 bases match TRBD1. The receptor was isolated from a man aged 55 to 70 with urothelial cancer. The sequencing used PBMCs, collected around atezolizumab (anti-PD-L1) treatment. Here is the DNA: TGTGCCAGCAGTACATTACAGGGGGAACATTATGGCTACACCTTC. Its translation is CASSTLQGEHYGYTF.